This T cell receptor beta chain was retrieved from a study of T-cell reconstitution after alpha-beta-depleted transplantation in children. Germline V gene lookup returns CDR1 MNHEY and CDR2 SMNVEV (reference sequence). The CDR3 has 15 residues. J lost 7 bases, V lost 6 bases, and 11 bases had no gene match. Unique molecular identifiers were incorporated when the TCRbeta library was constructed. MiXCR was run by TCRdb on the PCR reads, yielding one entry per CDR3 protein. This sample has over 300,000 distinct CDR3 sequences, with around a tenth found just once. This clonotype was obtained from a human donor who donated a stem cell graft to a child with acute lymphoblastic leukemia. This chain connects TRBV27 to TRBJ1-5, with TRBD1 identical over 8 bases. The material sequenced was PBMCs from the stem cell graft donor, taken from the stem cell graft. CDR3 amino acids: CASSWGQAPWQPQHF. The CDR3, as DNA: TGTGCCAGCAGCTGGGGACAGGCTCCTTGGCAGCCCCAGCATTTT.